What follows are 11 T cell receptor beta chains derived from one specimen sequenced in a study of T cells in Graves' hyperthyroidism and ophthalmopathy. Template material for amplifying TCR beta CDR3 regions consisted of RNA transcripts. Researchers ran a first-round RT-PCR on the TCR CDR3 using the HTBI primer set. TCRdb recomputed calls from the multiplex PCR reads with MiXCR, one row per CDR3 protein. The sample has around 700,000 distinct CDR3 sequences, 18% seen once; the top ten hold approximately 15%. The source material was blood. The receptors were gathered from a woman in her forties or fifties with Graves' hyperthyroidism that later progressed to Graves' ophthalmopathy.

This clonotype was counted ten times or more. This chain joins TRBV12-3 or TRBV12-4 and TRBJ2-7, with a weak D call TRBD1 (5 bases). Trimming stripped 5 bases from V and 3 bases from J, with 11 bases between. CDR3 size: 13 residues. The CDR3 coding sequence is TGTGCCAGCAGTCCAGACAGAGTCTACGAGCAGTACTTC. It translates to CASSPDRVYEQYF.

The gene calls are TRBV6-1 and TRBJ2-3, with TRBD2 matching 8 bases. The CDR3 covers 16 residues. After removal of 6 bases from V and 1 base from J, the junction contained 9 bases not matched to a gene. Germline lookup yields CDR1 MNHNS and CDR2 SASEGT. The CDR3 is CASRPQRGSGTDTQYF. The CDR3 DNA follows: TGTGCCAGCAGACCCCAGCGGGGGAGCGGCACAGATACGCAGTATTTT.

CDR3 amino acids: CASSRGGGDTDTQYF. CDR3 bases: TGTGCCAGCAGCCGCGGGGGGGGCGACACAGATACGCAGTATTTT. This sequence joins TRBV7-7 and TRBJ2-3, with 9 bases fitting TRBD2. The length of the CDR3 is 15 residues. V gave up 5 bases and J gave up 2 bases; unmatched junction bases: 5. The germline V gene encodes CDR1 SSHAT and CDR2 FNYEAQ (reference sequence).

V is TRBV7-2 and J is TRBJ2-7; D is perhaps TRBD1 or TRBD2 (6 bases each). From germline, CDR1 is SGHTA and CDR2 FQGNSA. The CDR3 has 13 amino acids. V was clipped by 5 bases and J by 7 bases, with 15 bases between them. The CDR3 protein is CASSALKGGEQYF. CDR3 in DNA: TGTGCCAGCAGCGCACTTAAAGGGGGGGAGCAGTACTTC.

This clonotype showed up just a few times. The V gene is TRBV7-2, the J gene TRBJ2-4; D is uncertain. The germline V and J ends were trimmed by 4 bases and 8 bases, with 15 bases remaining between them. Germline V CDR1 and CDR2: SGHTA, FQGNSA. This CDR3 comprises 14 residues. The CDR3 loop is CASSSGPSADIQYF. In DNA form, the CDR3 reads TGTGCCAGCAGCTCCGGCCCAAGCGCGGACATTCAGTACTTC.

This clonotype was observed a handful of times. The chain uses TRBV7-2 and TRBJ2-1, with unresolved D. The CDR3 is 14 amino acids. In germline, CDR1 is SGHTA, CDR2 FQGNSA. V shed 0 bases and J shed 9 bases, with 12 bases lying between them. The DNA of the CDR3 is TGTGCCAGCAGCTTAGCCCGGGTTTCAGGTGAGCAGTTCTTC. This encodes CASSLARVSGEQFF.

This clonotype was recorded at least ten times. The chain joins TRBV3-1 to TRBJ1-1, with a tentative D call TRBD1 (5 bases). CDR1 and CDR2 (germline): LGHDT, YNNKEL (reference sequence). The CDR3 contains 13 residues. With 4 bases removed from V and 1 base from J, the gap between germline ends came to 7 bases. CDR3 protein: CASSRGRNTEAFF. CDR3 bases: TGTGCCAGCAGCCGGGGGAGGAACACTGAAGCTTTCTTT.

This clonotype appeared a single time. The CDR3 nucleotides are TGCAGCGTTGAAGTGACAGGGAGATACTTC. This codes for CSVEVTGRYF. The V call is TRBV29-1, the J call TRBJ2-5; 7 positions match TRBD1. Trimming cost V 1 base and J 14 bases; bases outside gene matches: 4. Germline V gives CDR1 SQVTM, CDR2 ANQGSEA. The length of the CDR3 is 10 residues.

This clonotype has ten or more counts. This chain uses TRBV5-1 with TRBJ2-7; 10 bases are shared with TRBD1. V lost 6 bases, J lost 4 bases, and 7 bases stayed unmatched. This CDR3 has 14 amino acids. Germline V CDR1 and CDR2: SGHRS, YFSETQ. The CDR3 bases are TGCGCCAGCAACCTAGGACAGGGGGGTTACGAGCAGTACTTC. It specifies CASNLGQGGYEQYF.

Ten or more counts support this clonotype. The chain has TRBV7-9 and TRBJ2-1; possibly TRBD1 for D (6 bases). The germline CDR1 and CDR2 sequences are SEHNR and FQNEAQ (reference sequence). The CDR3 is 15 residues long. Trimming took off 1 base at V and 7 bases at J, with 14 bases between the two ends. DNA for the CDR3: TGTGCCAGCAGCTTAGTGCTGGGGGCTAGGAATGAGCAGTTCTTC. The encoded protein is CASSLVLGARNEQFF.

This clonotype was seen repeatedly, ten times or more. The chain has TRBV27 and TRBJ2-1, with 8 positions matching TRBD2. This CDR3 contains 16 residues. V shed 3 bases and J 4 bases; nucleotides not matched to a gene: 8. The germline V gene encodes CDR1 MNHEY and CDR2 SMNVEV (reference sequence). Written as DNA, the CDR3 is TGTGCCAGCAGTTTGTGGCGGGGGGCCCATTACAATGAGCAGTTCTTC. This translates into CASSLWRGAHYNEQFF.